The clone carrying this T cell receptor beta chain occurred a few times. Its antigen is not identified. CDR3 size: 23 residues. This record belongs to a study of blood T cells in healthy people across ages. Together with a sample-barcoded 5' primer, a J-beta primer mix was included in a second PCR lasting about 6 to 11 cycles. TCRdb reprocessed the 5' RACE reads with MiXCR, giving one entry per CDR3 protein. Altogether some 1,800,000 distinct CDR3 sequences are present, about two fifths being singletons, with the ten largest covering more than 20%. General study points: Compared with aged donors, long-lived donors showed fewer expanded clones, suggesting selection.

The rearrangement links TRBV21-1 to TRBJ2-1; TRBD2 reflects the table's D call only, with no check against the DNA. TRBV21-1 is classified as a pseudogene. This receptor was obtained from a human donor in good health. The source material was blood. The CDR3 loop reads CASSKVSGQPELHGVGSYNEQFF. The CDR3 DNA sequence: TGTGCCAGCAGCAAAGTTTCAGGCCAGCCGGAACTTCACGGTGTTGGGTCCTACAATGAGCAGTTCTTC.